What follows are 25 T cell receptor beta chains derived from one specimen sequenced in a study of T-cell memory formation after mild COVID-19. TCRdb passed the 5' RACE reads through MiXCR, listing each CDR3 protein once. The data contain around 99,000 distinct CDR3 sequences, approximately 14% of them seen just once; the ten biggest clones take up less than 40%. Sequenced sample: PBMCs or a T cell subset sorted from them (not recorded which). Source of these receptors: a man between 18 and 35 years old who had mild COVID-19 (a few samples of this study predate the infection). Cell type and time point are not known.

This clonotype was seen only a few times. The V and J genes are TRBV7-9 and TRBJ1-1; D not certain. The V gene's germline CDR1 is SEHNR and CDR2 FQNEAQ (reference sequence). The V gene lost 5 bases and the J gene lost 11 bases, with 9 bases spanning the gap. There are 10 residues in the CDR3. The CDR3 DNA follows: TGTGCCAGCAGCCTAAATGGCGCTTTCTTT. Translating it yields CASSLNGAFF.

This clonotype has a handful of counts. V and J are TRBV6-5 and TRBJ1-1; perhaps TRBD1 as D (5 bases). Germline CDR1 MNHEY, CDR2 SVGAGI. V was shortened by 8 bases and J by 3 bases, with 22 bases between the two germline ends. This CDR3 contains 16 residues. The CDR3 DNA reads as TGTGCCAGCTACTACGGCCGACGCGGGGGTTACACTGAAGCTTTCTTT. This sequence encodes CASYYGRRGGYTEAFF.

This chain links TRBV6-1 with TRBJ2-6; D is ambiguous. V was clipped by 7 bases and J by 0 bases, with 10 bases between them. Germline V gene sequence: CDR1 MNHNS, CDR2 SASEGT. This CDR3 has 15 amino acids. The CDR3 coding sequence is TGTGCCAGCAATACCTGGTACTCTGGGGCCAACGTCCTGACTTTC. Translation gives CASNTWYSGANVLTF.

This clonotype was seen only a few times. V and J are TRBV30 and TRBJ1-1, with 7 bases lining up with TRBD1. The germline V gene encodes CDR1 GTSNPN and CDR2 SVGIG (reference sequence). This CDR3 spans 14 amino acids. Unmatched junction bases numbered 7, after V lost 4 bases and J lost 2 bases. In nucleotides, the CDR3 is TGTGCCTGGAATGGGTGGGACAGCAACACTGAAGCTTTCTTT. Translated: CAWNGWDSNTEAFF.

This clonotype was found many times. The V gene is TRBV6-4, the J gene TRBJ2-6, with D perhaps assigned TRBD1 or TRBD2 (5 bases each). V gave up 7 bases and J gave up 2 bases, with 15 bases separating them. Germline CDR1 is MRHNA and CDR2 is SNTAGT. The CDR3 has 16 residues. The CDR3 loop is CASTSRDGTGANVLTF. The CDR3 coding sequence is TGTGCCAGCACTAGTCGGGACGGAACTGGGGCCAACGTCCTGACTTTC.

Ten or more counts support this clonotype. V and J are TRBV2 and TRBJ2-3; D tentatively reads TRBD1 or TRBD2 (6 bases each). The CDR3 consists of 15 residues. Germline V gene lookup returns CDR1 SNHLY and CDR2 FYNNEI. V was trimmed by 5 bases and J by 3 bases, leaving 15 bases between them. CDR3 protein: CASSYKTRGTDTQYF. The DNA for the CDR3 is TGTGCCAGCAGTTATAAGACTAGGGGGACAGATACGCAGTATTTT.

In DNA form, the CDR3 reads TGTGCCAGCAGTGGGCTACCTGATCAAGAGACCCAGTACTTC. As protein: CASSGLPDQETQYF. This chain joins TRBV25-1 and TRBJ2-5; D is unclear. The CDR3 is made up of 14 amino acids. The V gene lost 4 bases and the J gene lost 2 bases, with 11 bases spanning the gap. The germline V gene encodes CDR1 MGHDK and CDR2 SYGVNS.

The V and J genes are TRBV20-1 and TRBJ1-5; TRBD1 matches at 7 bases. J gave up 2 bases and V 0 bases, and 1 base lay outside the gene matches. Germline lookup yields CDR1 DFQATT and CDR2 SNEGSKA (reference sequence). The CDR3 runs 14 residues. The CDR3 sequence: CSARDGQGNQPQHF. The CDR3 DNA reads as TGCAGTGCTAGAGATGGACAGGGCAATCAGCCCCAGCATTTT.

The table lists this clonotype with a few counts. The V and J genes are TRBV6-4 and TRBJ2-1; 12 positions match TRBD2. The CDR3 extends over 17 amino acids. Per germline, CDR1 MRHNA and CDR2 SNTAGT. The trim removed 2 bases at V and 9 bases at J, leaving 11 bases unmatched. CDR3 nucleotide sequence: TGTGCCAGCAGTGACACCACCACTAGCGGGGGGCTAAGTGAGCAGTTCTTC. This translates into CASSDTTTSGGLSEQFF.

This clonotype was counted a single time. This chain uses TRBV4-1 with TRBJ2-7, with 9 bases identical to TRBD1. CDR3 length: 15 residues. Trimming at V came to 0 bases and at J to 9 bases, leaving 9 bases not matched to a gene. CDR1 MGHRA and CDR2 YSYEKL come from the germline V gene. CDR3 region: CASSQEPGQGDWQYF. The CDR3 DNA is TGCGCCAGCAGCCAAGAACCGGGACAGGGAGACTGGCAGTACTTC.

Ten or more counts support this clonotype. Here the CDR3 reads CASSFGGAAPNVYEQYF. CDR3 DNA sequence: TGTGCCAGCAGTTTTGGGGGGGCAGCGCCTAACGTGTACGAGCAGTACTTC. This chain uses TRBV12-3 or TRBV12-4 with TRBJ2-7; D perhaps matches TRBD2 (7 bases). The CDR3 consists of 17 residues. Trimming removed 3 bases from V and 4 bases from J, with 22 bases in between.

The V gene is TRBV20-1, the J gene TRBJ2-1, with 10 bases aligning to TRBD2. V lost 3 bases, J lost 7 bases, and 15 bases stayed unmatched. The length of the CDR3 is 17 residues. The germline V gene has CDR1 DFQATT and CDR2 SNEGSKA (reference sequence). The CDR3 coding sequence is TGCAGTGCTAGGATAGCGGGGGGCCCCGTCACTACAAATGAGCAGTTCTTC. Translation: CSARIAGGPVTTNEQFF.

This clonotype was counted between two and nine times. The rearrangement links TRBV12-3 or TRBV12-4 to TRBJ1-3; 8 bases fit TRBD1. With 8 bases clipped from V and 0 bases from J, the junction kept 9 bases outside the gene matches. The CDR3 consists of 16 residues. The CDR3 DNA follows: TGTGCCAGCGTATACTGGGACAGGAACTCTGGAAACACCATATATTTT. This encodes CASVYWDRNSGNTIYF.

J is TRBJ2-1 and V is TRBV7-6; 10 positions agree with TRBD2. Germline CDR1 SGHVS, CDR2 FNYEAQ. The ends lost 5 bases at V and 8 bases at J; junction bases unmatched: 15. The CDR3 has 17 amino acids. The CDR3 loop is CASSRQAGGDRGHEQFF. CDR3 DNA sequence: TGTGCCAGCAGCCGCCAAGCGGGGGGGGACCGCGGGCATGAGCAGTTCTTC.

This clonotype has more than one count but fewer than ten. The chain has TRBV29-1 and TRBJ1-1, with no clear D. V dropped 4 bases and J dropped 3 bases, with 3 bases sitting between them. Germline-derived CDR1 and CDR2 are SQVTM and ANQGSEA. The CDR3 loop spans 10 amino acids. The CDR3 loop reads CSVGDTEAFF. The CDR3 nucleotides read TGCAGCGTTGGTGACACTGAAGCTTTCTTT.

V and J are TRBV6-5 and TRBJ1-1; possibly TRBD1 for D (5 bases). The ends were cut back, 0 bases at V and 7 bases at J, with 9 bases in the middle. Per germline, CDR1 MNHEY and CDR2 SVGAGI. This CDR3 spans 13 amino acids. The CDR3 region is CASSYSTGREAFF. CDR3 sequence (DNA): TGTGCCAGCAGTTACTCGACGGGGCGTGAAGCTTTCTTT.

Written as DNA, the CDR3 is TGCGCCAGCAGTGGACGGACTAGCGAGAACACCGGGGAGCTGTTTTTT. This gives the protein CASSGRTSENTGELFF. The chain links TRBV10-2 to TRBJ2-2, with 9 positions matching TRBD2. Germline V CDR1 and CDR2: WSHSY, SAAADI. CDR3 length equals 16 residues. The V segment lost 4 bases and the J segment 1 base; nucleotides outside the gene matches: 4.

This chain connects TRBV4-1 to TRBJ2-3; 7 nucleotides line up with TRBD2. Germline loops: CDR1 MGHRA, CDR2 YSYEKL. Losses at the gene ends were 1 base for V and 5 bases for J; bases not matched to a gene: 6. This CDR3 spans 15 amino acids. For the CDR3, the DNA is TGCGCCAGCAGCCAAGTAATGGGAGGGGTAGATACGCAGTATTTT. This translates into CASSQVMGGVDTQYF.

The J gene is TRBJ1-5, the V gene TRBV7-8; D ambiguous. Per germline, CDR1 SGHVS and CDR2 FQNEAQ. The CDR3 extends over 14 amino acids. Trimming removed 1 base at V and 4 bases at J, with 8 bases between. The CDR3 sequence: CASSLDGPNQPQHF. In nucleotides, the CDR3 is TGTGCCAGCAGCTTAGACGGCCCTAATCAGCCCCAGCATTTT.

This chain connects TRBV27 to TRBJ2-1, with 8 nucleotides matching TRBD1. The CDR3 covers 15 residues. Germline V gene sequence: CDR1 MNHEY, CDR2 SMNVEV (reference sequence). The J segment lost 6 bases and the V segment lost 2 bases, leaving 6 bases of the junction unmatched. DNA of the CDR3: TGTGCCAGCAGTTTAGTAGGACAGGGACTCAATGAGCAGTTCTTC. It is translated as CASSLVGQGLNEQFF.

The CDR3 loop is CASSSRIGLAGGSTDTQYF. The CDR3 DNA is TGTGCCAGCAGCTCCCGGATAGGACTAGCGGGGGGAAGCACAGATACGCAGTATTTT. This chain joins TRBV7-8 and TRBJ2-3, with TRBD2 matching 14 bases. Germline V CDR1 and CDR2: SGHVS, FQNEAQ. CDR3 length equals 19 residues. V lost 4 bases to trimming and J lost 0 bases; unmatched junction nucleotides: 9.

A few counts support this clonotype. The CDR3 loop reads CASSLHDAYSYNEQFF. DNA for the CDR3: TGTGCCAGCAGCCTTCACGACGCTTACTCCTACAATGAGCAGTTCTTC. The V gene is TRBV14, the J gene TRBJ2-1; D is uncertain. The germline CDR1 and CDR2 sequences are SGHDN and FVKESK. V was trimmed by 4 bases and J by 0 bases, leaving 13 bases between them. This CDR3 is built from 16 residues.

J is TRBJ2-5 and V is TRBV6-6; D perhaps matches TRBD1 (6 bases). V lost 8 bases and J 4 bases, leaving 14 bases between the germline ends. Germline V gives CDR1 MNHNY, CDR2 SVGAGI (reference sequence). This CDR3 comprises 13 residues. The CDR3 spells CASLGHRLETQYF. For the CDR3, the DNA is TGTGCCAGCTTGGGACACAGGCTAGAGACCCAGTACTTC.

This clonotype came up a few times. The CDR3 sequence: CASSRLAGGPGQETQYF. Here the CDR3 DNA reads TGTGCCAGCAGCAGACTAGCGGGGGGGCCGGGGCAAGAGACCCAGTACTTC. V usage is TRBV7-6 and J usage is TRBJ2-5; TRBD2 matches at 14 bases. Germline CDR1 SGHVS, CDR2 FNYEAQ. The CDR3 loop spans 17 amino acids. V shed 5 bases, J shed 2 bases, and the junction held 7 bases outside the gene matches.

V is TRBV29-1 and J is TRBJ1-2; 7 positions match TRBD1. V was clipped by 3 bases and J by 6 bases; unmatched bases: 4. Looked up from germline, CDR1 is SQVTM and CDR2 is ANQGSEA. CDR3 length equals 12 residues. CDR3 DNA sequence: TGCAGCGTTGATGGGCAGGGGGATGGCTACACCTTC. Its protein is CSVDGQGDGYTF.